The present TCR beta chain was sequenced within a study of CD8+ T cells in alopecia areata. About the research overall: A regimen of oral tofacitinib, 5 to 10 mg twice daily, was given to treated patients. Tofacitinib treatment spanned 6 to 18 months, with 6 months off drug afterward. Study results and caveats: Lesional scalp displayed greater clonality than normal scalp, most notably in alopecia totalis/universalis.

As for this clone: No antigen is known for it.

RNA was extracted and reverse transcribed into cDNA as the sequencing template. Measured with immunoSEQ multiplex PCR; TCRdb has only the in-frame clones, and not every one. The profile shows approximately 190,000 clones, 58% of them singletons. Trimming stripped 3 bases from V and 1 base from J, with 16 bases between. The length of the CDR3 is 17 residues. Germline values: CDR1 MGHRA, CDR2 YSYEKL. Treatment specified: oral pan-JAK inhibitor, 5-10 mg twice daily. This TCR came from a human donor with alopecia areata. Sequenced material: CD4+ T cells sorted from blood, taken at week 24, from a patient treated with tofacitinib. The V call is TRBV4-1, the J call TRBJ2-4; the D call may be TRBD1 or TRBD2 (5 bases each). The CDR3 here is CASSHVGTLGAKNIQYF. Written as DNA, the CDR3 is TGCGCCAGCAGCCATGTGGGGACCCTGGGGGCCAAAAACATTCAGTACTTC.